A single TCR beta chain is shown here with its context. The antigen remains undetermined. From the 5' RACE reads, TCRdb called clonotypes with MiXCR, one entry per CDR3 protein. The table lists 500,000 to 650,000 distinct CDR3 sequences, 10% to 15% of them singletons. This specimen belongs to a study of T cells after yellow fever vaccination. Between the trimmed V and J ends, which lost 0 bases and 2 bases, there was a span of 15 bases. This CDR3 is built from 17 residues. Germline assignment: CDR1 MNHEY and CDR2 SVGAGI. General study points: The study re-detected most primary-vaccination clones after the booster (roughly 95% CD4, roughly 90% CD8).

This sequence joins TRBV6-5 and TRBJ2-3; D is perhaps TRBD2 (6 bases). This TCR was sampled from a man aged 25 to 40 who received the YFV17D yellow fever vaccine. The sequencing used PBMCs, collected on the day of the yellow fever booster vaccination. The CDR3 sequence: CASSYSTATSFTDTQYF. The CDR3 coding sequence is TGTGCCAGCAGTTACTCGACCGCGACTAGTTTCACAGATACGCAGTATTTT.